Below are 17 T cell receptor beta chains sequenced from a single sample in a study of cytomegalovirus exposure and HLA in healthy donors (dated by TCRdb to between 2016 and 2019). The library was obtained by the immunoSEQ multiplex PCR assay. Sourced from immuneACCESS, this table was stored by TCRdb with only in-frame sequences that have V and J called. A share of the clones is absent; for the studies checked, an unresolved V gene accounts for under half, and the remainder has no known explanation. The sample yields 300,000 to 450,000 clones; 75% to 90% were counted once. The ten largest clones represent approximately 0.8% of the sample. Specimen: PBMCs. Receptors were obtained from a young woman in good health and CMV-seronegative.

V is TRBV5-1 and J is TRBJ2-1; no firm D call. The CDR3 has 15 amino acids. Germline CDR1 SGHRS, CDR2 YFSETQ. V was trimmed by 7 bases and J by 4 bases, leaving 18 bases between them. CDR3 residues: CASVPAPRSYNEQFF. In nucleotides, the CDR3 is TGCGCCAGCGTCCCAGCCCCCAGGTCTTACAATGAGCAGTTCTTC.

CDR3 DNA sequence: TGTGCCAGCAGTGGAATGGGACAAAAGGAGCAGTTCTTC. Translating it yields CASSGMGQKEQFF. The chain has TRBV2 and TRBJ2-1; perhaps TRBD1 as D (6 bases). The length of the CDR3 is 13 residues. V was clipped by 4 bases and J by 10 bases, with 14 bases between them. Per germline, CDR1 SNHLY and CDR2 FYNNEI.

The gene calls are TRBV2 and TRBJ2-3, with TRBD2 matching 10 bases. Losses at the gene ends were 6 bases for V and 0 bases for J; bases not matched to a gene: 12. From germline, CDR1 is SNHLY and CDR2 FYNNEI. This CDR3 comprises 18 residues. CDR3 in DNA: TGTGCCAGCAGACGGGGTAGCATAGCGGGGGGTAGCACAGATACGCAGTATTTT. Encoded protein: CASRRGSIAGGSTDTQYF.

The rearrangement links TRBV10-3 to TRBJ1-6; 9 bases line up with TRBD1. The CDR3 sequence is 16 residues long. The V and J ends lost 2 bases and 13 bases, in that order; junction bases with no gene match: 12. CDR1 and CDR2 from the germline V gene are ENHRY and SYGVKD. The CDR3 region has the DNA TGTGCCATCAGTGAGAACCGACAGGGGGACGTGGATCCCCTCCACTTT. This sequence encodes CAISENRQGDVDPLHF.

This chain links TRBV27 with TRBJ2-1, with 9 bases fitting TRBD2. The CDR3 consists of 16 residues. The junction had 7 bases not matched to a gene; V was cut back by 5 bases and J by 2 bases. Germline-derived CDR1 and CDR2 are MNHEY and SMNVEV (reference sequence). CDR3 in DNA: TGTGCCAGCAGTCCACTAGCGGGTACAACCTACAATGAGCAGTTCTTC. It is translated as CASSPLAGTTYNEQFF.

V and J are TRBV4-2 and TRBJ2-7, with D perhaps matching TRBD2 (6 bases). The V gene's germline CDR1 is LGHNA and CDR2 YNFKEQ. Deletions cut 2 bases from V and 0 bases from J, with 14 bases between. CDR3 length: 16 residues. The DNA of the CDR3 is TGTGCCAGCAGCCAACGACACGGGACTGCCTCCTACGAGCAGTACTTC. Protein product: CASSQRHGTASYEQYF.

V and J are TRBV19 and TRBJ2-7; 9 nucleotides align to TRBD1. After removal of 6 bases from V and 2 bases from J, the junction contained 5 bases not matched to a gene. There are 14 residues in the CDR3. Germline V gives CDR1 LNHDA, CDR2 SQIVND (reference sequence). The CDR3 DNA reads TGTGCCAGTAGAGCGGGACAGGGACCCTACGAGCAGTACTTC. This translates into CASRAGQGPYEQYF.

J is TRBJ2-1 and V is TRBV27, with 14 nucleotides matching TRBD2. This CDR3 has 13 residues. Per the germline V gene, CDR1 is MNHEY and CDR2 is SMNVEV (reference sequence). V gave up 10 bases and J gave up 9 bases; unmatched junction bases: 5. Here the CDR3 reads CATTGTSGSEQFF. CDR3 bases: TGTGCCACCACCGGGACTAGCGGGAGTGAGCAGTTCTTC.

Only a few counts were recorded for this clone. This chain uses TRBV2 with TRBJ1-2; 11 nucleotides match TRBD1. J lost 11 bases, V lost 8 bases, and 10 bases had no gene match. Germline assignment: CDR1 SNHLY and CDR2 FYNNEI. There are 13 residues in the CDR3. CDR3 amino acids: CASSSMGTGGYTF. In DNA, the CDR3 is TGTGCCAGCTCCTCTATGGGGACAGGGGGTTACACCTTC.

V usage is TRBV6-5 and J usage is TRBJ1-1; D unresolved. The CDR3 is made up of 14 amino acids. Between the trimmed V and J ends, which lost 5 bases and 6 bases, there was a span of 16 bases. Germline V gene sequence: CDR1 MNHEY, CDR2 SVGAGI. CDR3 nucleotides: TGTGCCAGCAGTCCAAATGCAGGTAACTCTGAAGCTTTCTTT. Protein sequence: CASSPNAGNSEAFF.

The chain recombines TRBV27 with TRBJ1-2; no clear D gene. CDR3 size: 15 residues. V lost 5 bases to trimming and J lost 2 bases, with 15 bases between them. Germline V gene sequence: CDR1 MNHEY, CDR2 SMNVEV (reference sequence). CDR3 residues: CASSLTPSKNYGYTF. The DNA for the CDR3 is TGTGCCAGCAGTCTAACCCCTTCAAAGAACTATGGCTACACCTTC.

The rearrangement joins TRBV29-1 to TRBJ1-4, with D possibly being TRBD1 (5 bases). Germline CDR1 reads SQVTM; CDR2 reads ANQGSEA. Trimming shortened V by 4 bases and J by 8 bases, and 11 bases separated the two germline ends. The CDR3 contains 12 residues. CDR3 nucleotides: TGCAGCGTTGCAGGGTCGGCGGAAAAACTGTTTTTT. Residues: CSVAGSAEKLFF.

This chain joins TRBV6-1 and TRBJ2-7, with D tentatively TRBD1 (5 bases). This CDR3 has 14 residues. Germline loops: CDR1 MNHNS, CDR2 SASEGT. V gave up 8 bases and J gave up 3 bases, with 17 bases separating them. The CDR3 protein is CASDGSDIYYEQYF. The CDR3 DNA reads TGTGCCAGCGATGGGTCGGACATCTACTACGAGCAGTACTTC.

The gene calls are TRBV6-1 and TRBJ2-2; tentatively, D is TRBD1 (5 bases). The CDR3 is 15 residues long. Germline V gives CDR1 MNHNS, CDR2 SASEGT. Trimming took 7 bases from V and 4 from J, leaving 16 bases between them. DNA for the CDR3: TGTGCCAGCACCGCAGGGTTGATAGGCACCGGGGAGCTGTTTTTT. Translating gives CASTAGLIGTGELFF.

The CDR3 reads CASSYPSGANPNTGELFF. The CDR3, as DNA: TGTGCCAGCAGCTACCCTAGCGGAGCTAACCCAAACACCGGGGAGCTGTTTTTT. The chain is built from TRBV7-9 and TRBJ2-2; 7 bases match TRBD2. The V and J ends lost 4 bases and 2 bases, in that order; junction bases with no gene match: 13. This CDR3 comprises 18 residues. Germline CDR1 is SEHNR and CDR2 is FQNEAQ (reference sequence).

J is TRBJ1-2 and V is TRBV28; D ambiguous. Germline V gene lookup returns CDR1 MDHEN and CDR2 SYDVKM. Trimming took off 5 bases at V and 8 bases at J, with 15 bases between the two ends. This CDR3 has 13 residues. The DNA of the CDR3 is TGTGCCAGCAGTCAACCCCCGGGGAGGGGCTACACCTTC. Protein product: CASSQPPGRGYTF.

This clone was counted only a few times. V gene TRBV11-3 combines with J gene TRBJ1-1; TRBD1 is a possible D gene (6 bases). V was pared by 5 bases and J by 3 bases, with 10 bases between. Germline lookup yields CDR1 SGHNT and CDR2 YENEEA. CDR3 length: 13 residues. CDR3 protein: CASSLRGYTEAFF. The CDR3 DNA reads as TGTGCCAGCAGCCTCAGGGGTTACACTGAAGCTTTCTTT.